Listed here is a single T cell receptor beta chain. Its antigen target is currently unknown. No base quality information exists; no much larger clone differs at one position. The immunoSEQ hsTCRbeta Kit was used to sequence TCR beta CDR3 regions from DNA. The source study handled its data this way. TCR sequencing data were analysed with the ImmunoSEQ Analyzer. T cell clonality was defined as 1 minus Pielou's evenness, as computed on productive rearrangements. To measure T cell diversity, the inverse Simpson index was applied to productive templates. T cell density was defined as TCR beta template counts normalized to usable DNA, with usable DNA estimated by amplification and sequencing of housekeeping genes. TCR metrics were compared across histologic stages using two-sided Kruskal-Wallis tests. The immuneACCESS repertoire file appears here via TCRdb, limited to in-frame rearrangements. These files lack a portion of the clones; in checked studies, under half of the deficit traces to unresolved V genes, and the cause of the others is not known. That table gives V, J and clone size, and the DNA gave D and trimming. Recorded for this sample are 5,000 to 5,500 clones; approximately 87% of them occurred a single time. The top ten clones comprise approximately 4% of the sample.

This specimen belongs to a study of immune evolution from preneoplasia to lung adenocarcinoma (dated by TCRdb to about 2021). Broadly, across the study: The study used immune gene expression, TCR sequencing and multiplex immunofluorescence to profile the immune contexture of lung adenocarcinoma precursors and invasive adenocarcinoma. In total, the cohort included approximately 53 patients with pulmonary nodules, all of whom underwent surgical resection. Class I HLA alleles were inferred from exome data with POLYSOLVER, and allele-specific HLA loss was detected with LOHHLA. The immune data were integrated with whole exome sequencing and methylation data obtained from the same cohort of nodules. The study reported that fewer than 120 samples were used for TCR sequencing. Resected precursor lesions (AAH, AIS, MIA) and invasive adenocarcinomas were each compared against paired morphologically normal lung tissue. The TCR sequencing data were obtained from 51 patients. The sample size was set by how many specimens were available, not by a prior power calculation.

The full study reports these points: Normal lung showed the highest clonality, whereas later-stage lesions appeared to have higher T cell density and diversity but lower clonality. Findings were based on association rather than direct causation; larger cohorts with long-term follow-up and longitudinal biopsies were deemed needed. Because all patients came from Japan and China, whether the findings apply to Western populations was uncertain. Top T cell clone frequencies were highest in normal lung and appeared to decrease progressively from AAH through AIS, MIA and invasive adenocarcinoma.

The CDR3 numbers 11 residues from cysteine through phenylalanine. Solely the CDR3 DNA is kept, with 33 bases framed from the first base. Relative to germline, V is 5 bases shorter and J is 5 bases shorter, with 6 bases between their ends. Sequences SNHLY (CDR1) and FYNNEI (CDR2) are obtained from the germline V gene. Patients underwent resection in Japan or China between the mid-2010s and the late 2010s. Histologic diagnosis of each case was confirmed independently by two lung cancer pathologists on H&E slides. The AllPrep DNA/RNA FFPE Kit was used to isolate DNA from FFPE tissue. The sequence derives from an older person with lung adenocarcinoma. The sequence is built from TRBV2 and TRBJ2-5, with the identity of the D gene unclear. Source material: FFPE adjacent normal lung tissue. The sequenced DNA: TGTGCCAGCAGTCGGCAGGAGACCCAGTACTTC. It translates to CASSRQETQYF.